Presented here are 6 T cell receptor beta chains from one specimen sequenced in a study of T cell changes during pregnancy in multiple sclerosis. TCRdb's table, derived via immunoSEQ multiplex PCR, lists solely in-frame clones and lacks some. Of some 30,000 clones listed, 90% are singletons. The input for sequencing was CD4+ T cells from peripheral blood mononuclear cells, taken in the third trimester of pregnancy. These receptors were obtained from a female donor in good health, enrolled as a control in a pregnancy study.

The rearrangement links TRBV18 to TRBJ1-1, with D unresolved. The CDR3 covers 15 residues. CDR1 is KGHSH, CDR2 LQKENI, per germline. Deletions cut 5 bases from V and 2 bases from J, with 15 bases between. The CDR3: CASSKRQLDNTEAFF. CDR3 sequence (DNA): TGTGCCAGCTCAAAGAGGCAGTTAGATAACACTGAAGCTTTCTTT.

The chain links TRBV6-6 to TRBJ2-1, with TRBD1 matching 8 bases. CDR3 size: 15 residues. CDR1 and CDR2 from the germline V gene are MNHNY and SVGAGI (reference sequence). Trimming removed 5 bases from V and 8 bases from J; junction bases left unmatched: 11. Written as DNA, the CDR3 is TGTGCCAGCAGTCAACAGGGGGATCCAAAGGATGAGCAGTTCTTC. The encoded protein is CASSQQGDPKDEQFF.

J is TRBJ1-2 and V is TRBV7-9; tentatively, D is TRBD1 (6 bases). CDR1 SEHNR and CDR2 FQNEAQ come from the germline V gene (reference sequence). There are 13 residues in the CDR3. V lost 4 bases, J lost 12 bases, and 18 bases lay in between. The CDR3 sequence: CASSYNIQGGNTF. The CDR3 DNA reads as TGTGCCAGCAGCTATAACATACAGGGAGGGAACACCTTC.

The chain couples TRBV6-5 to TRBJ1-6; 7 nucleotides align to TRBD1. V trimming: 7 bases; J trimming: 10 bases; junction bases outside the gene matches: 13. CDR1 and CDR2 (germline): MNHEY, SVGAGI. The CDR3 is made up of 15 amino acids. The CDR3 bases are TGTGCCAGCACCGGGGACAGTGGACGGGAATCACCCCTCCACTTT. Translating it yields CASTGDSGRESPLHF.

This sequence joins TRBV9 and TRBJ1-1; possible D gene TRBD1, 6 bases. The CDR3 is 17 residues long. The V end lost 0 bases, the J end lost 1 base, and 16 bases lay between the germline ends. Germline values: CDR1 SGDLS, CDR2 YYNGEE. The CDR3 loop is CASSVVGGGSSNTEAFF. CDR3 bases: TGTGCCAGCAGCGTAGTAGGGGGGGGCAGTTCGAACACTGAAGCTTTCTTT.

V gene TRBV30 combines with J gene TRBJ2-1; 11 nucleotides line up with TRBD2. The CDR3 length is 15 residues. Germline lookup yields CDR1 GTSNPN and CDR2 SVGIG (reference sequence). The V and J ends lost 2 bases and 7 bases, in that order; junction bases with no gene match: 7. In nucleotides, the CDR3 is TGTGCCTGGAGTCTACTAGCGGGAGAGAGGAATGAGCAGTTCTTC. Translated, it gives CAWSLLAGERNEQFF.